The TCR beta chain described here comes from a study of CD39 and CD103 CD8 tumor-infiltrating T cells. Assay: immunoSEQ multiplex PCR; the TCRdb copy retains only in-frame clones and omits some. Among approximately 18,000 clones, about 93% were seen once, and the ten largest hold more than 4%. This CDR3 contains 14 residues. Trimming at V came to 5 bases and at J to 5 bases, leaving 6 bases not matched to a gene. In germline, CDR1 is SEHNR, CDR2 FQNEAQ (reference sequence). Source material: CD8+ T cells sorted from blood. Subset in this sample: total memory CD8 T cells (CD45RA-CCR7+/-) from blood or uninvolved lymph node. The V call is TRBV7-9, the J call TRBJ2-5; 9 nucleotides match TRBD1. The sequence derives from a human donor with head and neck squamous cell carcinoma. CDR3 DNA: TGTGCCAGCAGCCATGGGACAGGGCGGGAGACCCAGTACTTC. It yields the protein CASSHGTGRETQYF.